This record covers a single T cell receptor beta chain. V was shortened by 4 bases and J by 8 bases, with 15 bases between the two germline ends. Germline V gene lookup returns CDR1 LGHNA and CDR2 YNFKEQ. This CDR3 has 14 amino acids. Unique molecular identifiers were built into the TCRbeta library. TCRdb ran MiXCR on the PCR reads and lists one entry per CDR3 protein. The profile shows hundreds of thousands of distinct CDR3 sequences, 12% of them singletons. This specimen belongs to a study of T-cell reconstitution after alpha-beta-depleted transplantation in children. This chain joins TRBV4-2 and TRBJ2-1; D not certain. This specimen was PBMCs from the stem cell graft donor, taken from the stem cell graft. The sequence came from a human donor who donated a stem cell graft to a child with acute lymphoblastic leukemia. The CDR3 DNA reads TGTGCCAGCAGCCGGCCGGACGGGTGGGATGAGCAGTTCTTC. Translated: CASSRPDGWDEQFF.